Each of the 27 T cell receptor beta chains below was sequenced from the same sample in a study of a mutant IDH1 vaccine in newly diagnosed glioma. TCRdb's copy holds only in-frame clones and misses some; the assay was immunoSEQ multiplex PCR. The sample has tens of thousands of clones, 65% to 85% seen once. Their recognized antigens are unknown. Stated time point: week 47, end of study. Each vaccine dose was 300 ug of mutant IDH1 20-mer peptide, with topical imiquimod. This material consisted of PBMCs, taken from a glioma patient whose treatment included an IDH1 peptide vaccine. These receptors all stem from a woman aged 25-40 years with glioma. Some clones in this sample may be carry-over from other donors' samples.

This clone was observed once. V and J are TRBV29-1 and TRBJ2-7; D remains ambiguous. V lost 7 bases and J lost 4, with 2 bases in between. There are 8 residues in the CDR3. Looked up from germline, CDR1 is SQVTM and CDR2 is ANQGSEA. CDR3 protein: CSGYEQYF. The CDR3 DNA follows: TGCAGCGGTTACGAGCAGTACTTC.

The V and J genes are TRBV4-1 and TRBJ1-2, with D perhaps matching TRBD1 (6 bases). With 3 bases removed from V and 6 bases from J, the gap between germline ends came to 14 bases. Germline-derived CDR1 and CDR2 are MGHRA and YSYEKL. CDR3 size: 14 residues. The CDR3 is CASSHGGGADGYTF. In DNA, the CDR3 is TGCGCCAGCAGCCATGGGGGGGGCGCTGATGGCTACACCTTC.

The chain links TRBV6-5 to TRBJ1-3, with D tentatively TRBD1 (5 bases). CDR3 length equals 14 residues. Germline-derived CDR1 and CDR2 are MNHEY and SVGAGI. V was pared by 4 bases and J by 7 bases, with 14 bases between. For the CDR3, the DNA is TGTGCCAGCAGTTTCTGGGGGATTCGGAACACCATATATTTT. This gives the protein CASSFWGIRNTIYF.

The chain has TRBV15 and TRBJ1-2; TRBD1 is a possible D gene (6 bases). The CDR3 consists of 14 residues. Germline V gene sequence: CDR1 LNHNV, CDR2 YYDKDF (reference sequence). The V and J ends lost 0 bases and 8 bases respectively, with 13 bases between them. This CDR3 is CATSRDFGGGGYTF. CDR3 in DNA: TGTGCCACCAGCAGAGATTTCGGGGGCGGAGGCTACACCTTC.

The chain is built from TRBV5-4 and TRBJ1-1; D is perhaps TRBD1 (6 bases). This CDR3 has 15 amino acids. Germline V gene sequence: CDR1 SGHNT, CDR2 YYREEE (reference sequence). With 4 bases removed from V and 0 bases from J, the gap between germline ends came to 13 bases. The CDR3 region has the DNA TGTGCCAGCAGCGATCCAACAGGGTTGAACACTGAAGCTTTCTTT. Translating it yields CASSDPTGLNTEAFF.

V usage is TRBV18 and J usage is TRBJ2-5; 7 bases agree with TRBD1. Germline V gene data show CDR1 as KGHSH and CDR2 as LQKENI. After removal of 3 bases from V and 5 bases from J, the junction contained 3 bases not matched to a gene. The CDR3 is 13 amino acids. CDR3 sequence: CASSPQGDETQYF. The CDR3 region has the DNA TGTGCCAGCTCACCCCAGGGGGACGAGACCCAGTACTTC. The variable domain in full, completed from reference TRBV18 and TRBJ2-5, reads NAGVMQNPRHLVRRRGQEARLRCSPMKGHSHVYWYRQLPEEGLKFMVYLQKENIIDESGMPKERFSAEFPKEGPSILRIQQVVRGDSAAYFCASSPQGDETQYFGPGTRLLVL.

CDR3 sequence: CASSEGGLQETQYF. CDR3 bases: TGCGCCAGCAGTGAAGGGGGGCTCCAAGAGACCCAGTACTTC. V and J are TRBV10-1 and TRBJ2-5; tentatively, D is TRBD1 or TRBD2 (6 bases each). The CDR3 has 14 residues. The V gene's germline CDR1 is WNHNN and CDR2 SYGVQD (reference sequence). The ends were cut back, 3 bases at V and 1 base at J, with 9 bases in the middle.

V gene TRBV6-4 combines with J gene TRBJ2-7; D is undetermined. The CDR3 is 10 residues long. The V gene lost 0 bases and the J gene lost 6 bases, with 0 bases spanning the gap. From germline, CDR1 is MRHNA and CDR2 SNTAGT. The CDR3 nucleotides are TGTGCCAGCAGTGACTCCGAGCAGTACTTC. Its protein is CASSDSEQYF.

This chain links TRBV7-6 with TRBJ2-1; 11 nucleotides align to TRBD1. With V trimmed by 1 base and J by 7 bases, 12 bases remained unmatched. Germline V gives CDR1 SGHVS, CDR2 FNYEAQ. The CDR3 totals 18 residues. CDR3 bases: TGTGCCAGCAGCTTAGGTGGGGGGTCGGGACAGGGGGTAAATGAGCAGTTCTTC. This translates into CASSLGGGSGQGVNEQFF.

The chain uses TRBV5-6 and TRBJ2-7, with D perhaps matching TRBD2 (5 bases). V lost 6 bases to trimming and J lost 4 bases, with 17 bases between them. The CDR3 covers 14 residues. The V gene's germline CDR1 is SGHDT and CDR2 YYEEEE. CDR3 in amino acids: CASTTDLTRYEQYF. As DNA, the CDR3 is TGTGCCAGCACCACGGACCTTACTAGATACGAGCAGTACTTC.

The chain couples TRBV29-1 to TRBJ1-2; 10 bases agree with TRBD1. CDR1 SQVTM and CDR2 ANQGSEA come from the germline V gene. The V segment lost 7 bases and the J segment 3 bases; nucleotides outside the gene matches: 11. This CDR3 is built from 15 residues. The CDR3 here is CSAERDRGSDYGYTF. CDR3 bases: TGCAGCGCAGAAAGGGACAGGGGATCGGACTATGGCTACACCTTC.

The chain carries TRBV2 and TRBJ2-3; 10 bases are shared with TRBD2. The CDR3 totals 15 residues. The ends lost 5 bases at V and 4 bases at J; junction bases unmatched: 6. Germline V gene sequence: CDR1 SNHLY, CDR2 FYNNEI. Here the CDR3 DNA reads TGTGCCAGCAGTCCTAGCGGGAGTGGGGCAGATACGCAGTATTTT. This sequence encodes CASSPSGSGADTQYF.

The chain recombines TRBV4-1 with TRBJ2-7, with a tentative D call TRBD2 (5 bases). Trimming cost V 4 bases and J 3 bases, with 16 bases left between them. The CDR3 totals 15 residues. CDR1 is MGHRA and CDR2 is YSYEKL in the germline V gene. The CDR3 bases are TGCGCCAGCAGCCGGACTCCTCTCCCGAGCTACGAGCAGTACTTC. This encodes CASSRTPLPSYEQYF.

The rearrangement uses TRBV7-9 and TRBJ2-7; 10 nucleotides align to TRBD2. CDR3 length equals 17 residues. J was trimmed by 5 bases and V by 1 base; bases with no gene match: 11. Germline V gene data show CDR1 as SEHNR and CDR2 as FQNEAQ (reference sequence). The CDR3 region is CASSLVGGRLAGDEQYF. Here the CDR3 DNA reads TGTGCCAGCAGCTTAGTAGGTGGGCGACTAGCGGGCGACGAGCAGTACTTC.

The CDR3 loop reads CASSGGMELYEQYF. The CDR3 coding sequence is TGTGCCAGCAGTGGCGGTATGGAGCTCTACGAGCAGTACTTC. This sequence joins TRBV27 and TRBJ2-7; unclear D gene. Trimming pared 5 bases from V and 3 bases from J, leaving 14 bases between. This CDR3 region has 14 residues. Germline V gene sequence: CDR1 MNHEY, CDR2 SMNVEV (reference sequence).

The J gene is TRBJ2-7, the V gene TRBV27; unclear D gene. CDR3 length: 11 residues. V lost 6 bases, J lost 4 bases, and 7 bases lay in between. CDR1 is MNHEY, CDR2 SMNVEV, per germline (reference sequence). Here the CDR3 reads CASSSGYEQYF. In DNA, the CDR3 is TGTGCCAGCAGCTCTGGGTACGAGCAGTACTTC.

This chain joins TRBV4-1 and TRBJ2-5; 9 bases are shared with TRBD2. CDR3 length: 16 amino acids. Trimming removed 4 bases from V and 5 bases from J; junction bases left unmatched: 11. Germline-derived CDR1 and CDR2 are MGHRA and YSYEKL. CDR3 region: CASSRVASGISETQYF. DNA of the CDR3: TGCGCCAGCAGCCGAGTGGCTAGCGGGATTAGCGAGACCCAGTACTTC.

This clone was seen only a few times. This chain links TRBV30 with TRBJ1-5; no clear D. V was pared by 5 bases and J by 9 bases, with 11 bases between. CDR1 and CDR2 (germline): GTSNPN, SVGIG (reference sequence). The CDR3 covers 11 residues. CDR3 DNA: TGTGCCTGGGGACCTGGCTGGCCCCAGCATTTT. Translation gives CAWGPGWPQHF.

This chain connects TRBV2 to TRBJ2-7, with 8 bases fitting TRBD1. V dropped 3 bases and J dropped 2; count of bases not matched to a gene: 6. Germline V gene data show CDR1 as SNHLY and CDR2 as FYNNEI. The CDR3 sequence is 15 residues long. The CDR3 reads CASSESRDRPYEQYF. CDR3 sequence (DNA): TGTGCCAGCAGTGAGTCTAGGGACAGGCCCTACGAGCAGTACTTC.

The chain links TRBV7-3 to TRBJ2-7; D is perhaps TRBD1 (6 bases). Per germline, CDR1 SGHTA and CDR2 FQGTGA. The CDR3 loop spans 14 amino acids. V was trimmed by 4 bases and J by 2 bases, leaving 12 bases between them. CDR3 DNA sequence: TGTGCCAGCAGCTCGGACAGCCCTCCCTACGAGCAGTACTTC. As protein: CASSSDSPPYEQYF.

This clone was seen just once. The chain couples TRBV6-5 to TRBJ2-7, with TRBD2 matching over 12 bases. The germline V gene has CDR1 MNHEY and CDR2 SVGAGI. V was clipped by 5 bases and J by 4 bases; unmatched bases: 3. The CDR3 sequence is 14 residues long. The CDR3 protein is CASSVTSGSYEQYF. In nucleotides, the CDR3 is TGTGCCAGCAGTGTGACTAGCGGGAGTTACGAGCAGTACTTC.

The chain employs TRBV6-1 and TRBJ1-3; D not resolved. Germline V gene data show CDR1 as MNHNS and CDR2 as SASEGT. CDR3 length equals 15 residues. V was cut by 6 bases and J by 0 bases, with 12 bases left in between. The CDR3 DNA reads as TGTGCCAGCAGATTAGGGCCCGGCTCTGGAAACACCATATATTTT. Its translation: CASRLGPGSGNTIYF.

CDR3 region: CASSPRTGEKLFF. In DNA, the CDR3 is TGTGCCAGCAGTCCCAGGACAGGCGAAAAACTGTTTTTT. This chain connects TRBV27 to TRBJ1-4, with 7 bases fitting TRBD1. Germline V lookup: CDR1 MNHEY, CDR2 SMNVEV (reference sequence). The CDR3 sequence is 13 residues long. V lost 5 bases and J lost 8; bases outside the gene matches: 5. Variable domain in full (rest from reference TRBV27 and TRBJ1-4): EAQVTQNPRYLITVTGKKLTVTCSQNMNHEYMSWYRQDPGLGLRQIYYSMNVEVTDKGDVPEGYKVSRKEKRNFPLILESPSPNQTSLYFCASSPRTGEKLFFGSGTQLSVL.

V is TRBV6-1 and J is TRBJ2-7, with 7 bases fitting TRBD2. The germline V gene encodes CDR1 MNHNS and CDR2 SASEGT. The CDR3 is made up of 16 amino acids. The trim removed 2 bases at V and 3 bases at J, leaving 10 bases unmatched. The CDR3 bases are TGTGCCAGCAGTGAATCCTGGGCTAGCGGTCTCTACGAGCAGTACTTC. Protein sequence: CASSESWASGLYEQYF.

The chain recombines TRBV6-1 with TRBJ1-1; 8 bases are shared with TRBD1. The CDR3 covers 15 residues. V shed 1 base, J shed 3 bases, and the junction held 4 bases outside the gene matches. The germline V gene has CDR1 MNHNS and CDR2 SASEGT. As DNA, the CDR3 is TGTGCCAGCAGTGAAGTTGACAGGGGACACACTGAAGCTTTCTTT. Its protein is CASSEVDRGHTEAFF.

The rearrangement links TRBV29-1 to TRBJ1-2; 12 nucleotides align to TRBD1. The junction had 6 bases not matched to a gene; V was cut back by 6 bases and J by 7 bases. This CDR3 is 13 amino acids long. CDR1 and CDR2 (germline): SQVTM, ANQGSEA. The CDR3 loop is CSVPGQGAGGYTF. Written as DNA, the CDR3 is TGCAGCGTACCGGGACAGGGGGCGGGTGGCTACACCTTC.

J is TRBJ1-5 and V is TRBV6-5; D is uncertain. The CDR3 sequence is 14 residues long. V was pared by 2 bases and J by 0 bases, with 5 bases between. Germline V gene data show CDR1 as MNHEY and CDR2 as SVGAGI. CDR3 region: CASSYGISNQPQHF. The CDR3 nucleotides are TGTGCCAGCAGTTACGGCATTAGCAATCAGCCCCAGCATTTT.